A single count supports the clone carrying this T cell receptor beta chain. Only in-frame clones appear in the TCRdb table, and some are missing; sequencing was by immunoSEQ multiplex PCR. The sample consists of 200,000 to 300,000 clones, 83% of them appearing once. The participants were between roughly 18 and 89 years old and came from 24 US areas. A case of COVID-19 had been met by exposed participants within 2 weeks before study entry. This sample stems from a study of blood T cell repertoires in COVID-19. Background on the study: The United States, Italy and Spain supplied acute and convalescent COVID-19 samples.

This CDR3 has 13 residues. Per germline, CDR1 KGHSH and CDR2 LQKENI. V lost 3 bases to trimming and J lost 3 bases, with 8 bases between them. The receptor was derived from a woman aged 40 to 55 who had been exposed to COVID-19. The V and J genes are TRBV18 and TRBJ1-2; no clear D gene. Sequencing used PBMCs or T cells enriched from blood (not recorded which). The CDR3 DNA follows: TGTGCCAGCTCACCCGATGAGGACTATGGCTACACCTTC. It is translated as CASSPDEDYGYTF.